This T cell receptor beta chain emerged from a study of vaccination and CD4 T cells after COVID-19. Study in general: Participants got two doses of BNT162b2 or mRNA-1273 vaccine.

Once obtained from cultured CD4+ T cells, the DNA was sequenced using the Oncomine TCR Beta short-read assay. Via MiXCR, TCRdb re-called the PCR reads, giving one row per CDR3 protein. The sample shows some 15,000 distinct CDR3 sequences, 30% of them seen only once. Details on this clonotype: The target antigen is unknown.

Treatment described: roughly ten-day PBMC culture with coronavirus spike peptide pools or control peptides (ViraFEST assay). Peptide pools at around 9.9 ug/ml stimulated two million PBMCs per well with roughly 10 IU/ml IL-2. The CDR3 loop spans 13 amino acids. With 5 bases removed from V and 2 bases from J, the gap between germline ends came to 10 bases. Germline CDR1 SGHRS, CDR2 YFSETQ. The V gene is TRBV5-1, the J gene TRBJ1-1; D is unclear. The sample comprised cultured CD4+ T cells from blood. This clonotype was sampled from a human donor with COVID-19. CDR3 sequence (DNA): TGCGCCAGCAGACTAGGGCCCAACACTGAAGCTTTCTTT. This codes for CASRLGPNTEAFF.